A single sample is the source of the 31 T cell receptor beta chains below, sequenced in a study of T cells in localized non-small cell lung cancer. The repertoire was sequenced with immunoSEQ multiplex PCR; TCRdb's copy has only in-frame clones and lacks some. This sample yields 100,000 or so clones, of which roughly 93% are seen a single time; roughly 3.9% belongs to the top ten. Material: PBMCs, obtained before any cancer treatment. The receptors here all came from a woman aged 40-75 years with stage II squamous cell lung carcinoma.

The V gene is TRBV7-9, the J gene TRBJ1-4, with D tentatively TRBD1 (5 bases). V gave up 5 bases and J gave up 7 bases, with 11 bases separating them. Germline V gene lookup returns CDR1 SEHNR and CDR2 FQNEAQ (reference sequence). The CDR3 is 13 residues long. The CDR3 coding sequence is TGTGCCAGCAGCCGGGGAGGGACTGAAAAACTGTTTTTT. It yields the protein CASSRGGTEKLFF.

The genes are TRBV6-4 and TRBJ1-1; 9 bases line up with TRBD1. CDR3 length: 14 amino acids. Germline assignment: CDR1 MRHNA and CDR2 SNTAGT. The J segment lost 4 bases and the V segment lost 6 bases, leaving 6 bases of the junction unmatched. CDR3 in DNA: TGTGCCAGCAGGCCGGGACAGGGTGTCACTGAAGCTTTCTTT. Encoded protein: CASRPGQGVTEAFF.

The V and J genes are TRBV6-6 and TRBJ2-3, with unresolved D. V was pared by 6 bases and J by 1 base, with 17 bases between. The CDR3 totals 16 residues. Germline V gene lookup returns CDR1 MNHNY and CDR2 SVGAGI (reference sequence). The DNA for the CDR3 is TGTGCCAGCAGCCGCCCGCTTTTAGAACGCACAGATACGCAGTATTTT. This encodes CASSRPLLERTDTQYF.

This chain connects TRBV5-6 to TRBJ1-6; tentatively, D is TRBD1 (5 bases). Per germline, CDR1 SGHDT and CDR2 YYEEEE. CDR3 length: 17 residues. V was pared by 2 bases and J by 4 bases, with 16 bases between. This chain's CDR3 is CASSFLRSGTYNSPLHF. Written as DNA, the CDR3 is TGTGCCAGCAGCTTTCTACGGTCCGGGACGTATAATTCACCCCTCCACTTT.

This rearrangement joins TRBV5-4 to TRBJ2-7, with 7 nucleotides matching TRBD2. This CDR3 region has 15 residues. The trim removed 4 bases at V and 5 bases at J, leaving 12 bases unmatched. Per the germline V gene, CDR1 is SGHNT and CDR2 is YYREEE (reference sequence). This chain's CDR3 is CASSDGGTAFDEQYF. The CDR3, as DNA: TGTGCCAGCAGCGACGGGGGGACTGCATTTGACGAGCAGTACTTC. The variable domain in full, completed from reference TRBV5-4 and TRBJ2-7, reads ETGVTQSPTHLIKTRGQQVTLRCSSQSGHNTVSWYQQALGQGPQFIFQYYREEENGRGNFPPRFSGLQFPNYSSELNVNALELDDSALYLCASSDGGTAFDEQYFGPGTRLTVT.

The V and J genes are TRBV19 and TRBJ2-1; 11 nucleotides line up with TRBD2. CDR3 length: 18 amino acids. V gave up 7 bases and J gave up 7 bases; unmatched junction bases: 18. CDR1 is LNHDA and CDR2 is SQIVND in the germline V gene (reference sequence). CDR3: CASTTRASGRPTVNEQFF. CDR3 in DNA: TGTGCCAGTACCACCAGGGCTAGCGGGAGGCCCACGGTAAATGAGCAGTTCTTC.

The V call is TRBV19, the J call TRBJ1-5; D uncertain. This CDR3 spans 15 amino acids. The ends were cut back, 7 bases at V and 3 bases at J, with 16 bases in the middle. From germline, CDR1 is LNHDA and CDR2 SQIVND (reference sequence). CDR3 amino acids: CASTEAGLINQPQHF. CDR3 sequence (DNA): TGTGCCAGTACCGAGGCGGGTCTTATCAATCAGCCCCAGCATTTT.

A single count supports this clone. This chain joins TRBV19 and TRBJ1-1; a weak D match, TRBD1 (6 bases). Germline V gene lookup returns CDR1 LNHDA and CDR2 SQIVND (reference sequence). V lost 5 bases and J 6 bases, leaving 13 bases between the germline ends. This CDR3 has 13 residues. DNA for the CDR3: TGTGCCAGTAGTGCACAGGGAAAAGCTGAAGCTTTCTTT. Amino acids: CASSAQGKAEAFF.

J is TRBJ2-7 and V is TRBV6-1; a possible D gene is TRBD2 (5 bases). In germline, CDR1 is MNHNS, CDR2 SASEGT. This CDR3 is built from 15 residues. Deletions cut 2 bases from V and 4 bases from J, with 15 bases between. The DNA of the CDR3 is TGTGCCAGCAGTGAATTAACCTCTCCGGGGTACGAGCAGTACTTC. It translates to CASSELTSPGYEQYF.

The CDR3 DNA sequence: TGTGCCAGCAGTGAAGGGGGGCTGAACACCGGGGAGCTGTTTTTT. Residues: CASSEGGLNTGELFF. The chain employs TRBV6-1 and TRBJ2-2, with D tentatively TRBD1 (6 bases). Germline V gives CDR1 MNHNS, CDR2 SASEGT. This CDR3 has 15 residues. Trimming pared 1 base from V and 1 base from J, leaving 7 bases between.

This chain connects TRBV9 to TRBJ2-1, with TRBD2 identical over 10 bases. CDR1 is SGDLS, CDR2 YYNGEE, per germline. The CDR3 sequence is 15 residues long. Trimming cost V 1 base and J 4 bases; bases outside gene matches: 2. The CDR3 loop reads CASSVSGREYNEQFF. Written as DNA, the CDR3 is TGTGCCAGCAGCGTAAGCGGGAGGGAGTACAATGAGCAGTTCTTC.

To note about this clone: Sequence at one end of the junction differs from germline and may be a read error. The chain employs TRBV4-1 and TRBJ2-5; tentative D call: TRBD2 (6 bases). The length of the CDR3 is 14 residues. In germline, CDR1 is MGHRA, CDR2 YSYEKL. The CDR3 DNA reads TGCGCCAGCAGCCAAGCGGGACTGGGTAAACCCGTTGACTTC. Protein: CASSQAGLGKPVDF.

A note on this clone: Other DNA sequences from this sample encode an identical CDR3 as well. This chain joins TRBV7-9 and TRBJ1-3; a possible D gene is TRBD1 (6 bases). Deletions cut 1 base from V and 0 bases from J, with 7 bases between. From germline, CDR1 is SEHNR and CDR2 FQNEAQ (reference sequence). The CDR3 contains 15 residues. CDR3 loop: CASSLEGGSGNTIYF. Here the CDR3 DNA reads TGTGCCAGCAGCTTAGAGGGGGGCTCTGGAAACACCATATATTTT.

This chain joins TRBV6-1 and TRBJ2-3, with D perhaps TRBD1 or TRBD2 (5 bases each). The V gene lost 1 base and the J gene lost 0 bases, with 8 bases spanning the gap. The CDR3 is 15 residues long. The germline gives CDR1 MNHNS, CDR2 SASEGT. The chain's CDR3 is CASSEGGPSTDTQYF. The CDR3 nucleotides read TGTGCCAGCAGTGAAGGGGGACCTAGCACAGATACGCAGTATTTT.

The chain carries TRBV7-8 and TRBJ1-2, with 8 positions matching TRBD1. J lost 4 bases, V lost 4 bases, and 5 bases had no gene match. Germline loops: CDR1 SGHVS, CDR2 FQNEAQ. The CDR3 covers 14 residues. CDR3 sequence: CASSSTGGGYGYTF. The CDR3 bases are TGTGCCAGCAGCTCAACAGGGGGTGGCTATGGCTACACCTTC.

The V gene is TRBV29-1, the J gene TRBJ1-1; D is ambiguous. CDR1 is SQVTM and CDR2 is ANQGSEA in the germline V gene. The CDR3 spans 14 residues. The ends were cut back, 7 bases at V and 1 base at J, with 16 bases in the middle. CDR3 loop: CSAPSFNANTEAFF. CDR3 bases: TGCAGCGCGCCTTCATTTAATGCGAACACTGAAGCTTTCTTT.

This sequence joins TRBV12-5 and TRBJ2-7; D could derive from TRBD1 or TRBD2 (5 bases each). The length of the CDR3 is 15 residues. Germline loops: CDR1 LGHNT, CDR2 FRNRAP. Trimming removed 6 bases from V and 4 bases from J, with 19 bases in between. The CDR3 coding sequence is TGTGCTAGTGGCCTAGGGGTAGCCACGGGGTACGAGCAGTACTTC. Protein product: CASGLGVATGYEQYF. Supplemented by reference TRBV12-5 and TRBJ2-7, the full variable domain reads DARVTQTPRHKVTEMGQEVTMRCQPILGHNTVFWYRQTMMQGLELLAYFRNRAPLDDSGMPKDRFSAEMPDATLATLKIQPSEPRDSAVYFCASGLGVATGYEQYFGPGTRLTVT.

This clone has just one count. The V call is TRBV7-8, the J call TRBJ2-2; tentative D call: TRBD1 (6 bases). CDR3 length equals 16 residues. The V gene's germline CDR1 is SGHVS and CDR2 FQNEAQ. The germline V and J ends were trimmed by 5 bases and 1 base, with 14 bases remaining between them. CDR3 nucleotide sequence: TGTGCCAGCAGCCCCACAGGGAGTGGGAACACCGGGGAGCTGTTTTTT. Its translation is CASSPTGSGNTGELFF.

The sample holds one count of this clone. The rearrangement uses TRBV9 and TRBJ2-5; D uncertain. V gave up 0 bases and J gave up 4 bases, with 19 bases separating them. CDR3 length: 17 amino acids. Germline V gene sequence: CDR1 SGDLS, CDR2 YYNGEE. The CDR3 DNA follows: TGTGCCAGCAGCGTAGGATCGATGGACCCGCCCATAGAGACCCAGTACTTC. It is translated as CASSVGSMDPPIETQYF.

CDR3 protein: CASFRGGGLTDTQYF. DNA for the CDR3: TGTGCCAGCTTCCGGGGCGGGGGGCTCACAGATACGCAGTATTTT. This sequence joins TRBV28 and TRBJ2-3; 8 nucleotides agree with TRBD2. Germline CDR1 MDHEN, CDR2 SYDVKM. The CDR3 has 15 residues. The junction had 9 bases not matched to a gene; V was cut back by 8 bases and J by 2 bases.

V usage is TRBV4-1 and J usage is TRBJ2-1; 8 nucleotides agree with TRBD2. This CDR3 is built from 12 residues. Germline CDR1 and CDR2: MGHRA and YSYEKL. The J segment lost 10 bases and the V segment lost 4 bases, leaving 3 bases of the junction unmatched. In DNA, the CDR3 is TGCGCCAGCAGCCTTATAGCGGGAGAGCAGTTCTTC. Translated, it gives CASSLIAGEQFF.

The chain has TRBV29-1 and TRBJ1-4; 7 nucleotides match TRBD1. Germline loops: CDR1 SQVTM, CDR2 ANQGSEA. This CDR3 spans 15 amino acids. V shed 6 bases and J 3 bases; nucleotides not matched to a gene: 10. This CDR3 reads CSVQPYQGANEKLFF. DNA for the CDR3: TGCAGCGTCCAGCCGTATCAGGGGGCTAATGAAAAACTGTTTTTT. Combining the CDR3 with reference TRBV29-1 and TRBJ1-4 gives the whole variable domain SAVISQKPSRDICQRGTSLTIQCQVDSQVTMMFWYRQQPGQSLTLIATANQGSEATYESGFVIDKFPISRPNLTFSTLTVSNMSPEDSSIYLCSVQPYQGANEKLFFGSGTQLSVL.

The chain is built from TRBV4-1 and TRBJ2-7; 7 nucleotides line up with TRBD2. Unmatched junction bases numbered 4, after V lost 2 bases and J lost 3 bases. CDR3 length: 14 residues. Germline values: CDR1 MGHRA, CDR2 YSYEKL. The CDR3 region is CASSQRTRNYEQYF. CDR3 in DNA: TGCGCCAGCAGCCAAAGGACTAGGAACTACGAGCAGTACTTC.

V and J are TRBV19 and TRBJ1-5; D is unresolved. The CDR3 is made up of 16 amino acids. V lost 0 bases to trimming and J lost 5 bases, with 14 bases between them. The germline V gene has CDR1 LNHDA and CDR2 SQIVND (reference sequence). The CDR3 coding sequence is TGTGCCAGTAGTATAGATCACGGCAGCGGACATCAGCCCCAGCATTTT. Its translation: CASSIDHGSGHQPQHF.

The chain links TRBV27 to TRBJ1-1; D is undetermined. V was pared by 4 bases and J by 7 bases, with 13 bases between. Germline loops: CDR1 MNHEY, CDR2 SMNVEV (reference sequence). The CDR3 extends over 13 amino acids. The CDR3 sequence is CASSYGRGFEAFF. In DNA, the CDR3 is TGTGCCAGCAGTTACGGGCGGGGATTTGAAGCTTTCTTT.

In this sample, this clone turned up once. V is TRBV11-2 and J is TRBJ2-1; 9 bases fit TRBD1. This CDR3 is 16 amino acids long. The J segment lost 2 bases and the V segment lost 1 base, leaving 3 bases of the junction unmatched. Germline V gene data show CDR1 as SGHAT and CDR2 as FQNNGV. CDR3 region: CASSLAGQGTYNEQFF. DNA for the CDR3: TGTGCCAGCAGCTTAGCGGGACAGGGAACCTACAATGAGCAGTTCTTC.

V gene TRBV4-1 combines with J gene TRBJ1-2, with 9 bases identical to TRBD1. CDR1 and CDR2 (germline): MGHRA, YSYEKL. There are 15 residues in the CDR3. Trimming took 5 bases from V and 7 from J; bases not matched to a gene: 11. The CDR3 DNA reads TGCGCCAGCAGCAAATCCGGGACAGGGTCTGGTGGCTACACCTTC. It encodes CASSKSGTGSGGYTF.

The CDR3 DNA reads as TGTGCCAGCAGTTTCCTCCCAAGTGGCTCCTACAATGAGCAGTTCTTC. Protein: CASSFLPSGSYNEQFF. This chain joins TRBV27 and TRBJ2-1, with D uncertain. The CDR3 runs 16 residues. Germline assignment: CDR1 MNHEY and CDR2 SMNVEV (reference sequence). The V and J ends lost 3 bases and 0 bases respectively, with 12 bases between them.

This chain links TRBV6-5 with TRBJ2-7; no reliable D call. Trimming removed 5 bases at V and 7 bases at J, with 9 bases between. Germline V gene sequence: CDR1 MNHEY, CDR2 SVGAGI. CDR3 size: 11 residues. The CDR3 coding sequence is TGTGCCAGCAGTCTTGGGCCGGAGCAGTACTTC. It encodes CASSLGPEQYF.

V is TRBV19 and J is TRBJ1-3, with D maybe TRBD1 (5 bases). CDR3 length: 14 amino acids. In germline, CDR1 is LNHDA, CDR2 SQIVND (reference sequence). V gave up 6 bases and J gave up 2 bases, with 11 bases separating them. CDR3 residues: CASSRGTAGNTIYF. As DNA, the CDR3 is TGTGCCAGTAGCCGAGGGACGGCTGGAAACACCATATATTTT.

V is TRBV29-1 and J is TRBJ1-5; TRBD1 might be the D (6 bases). This CDR3 contains 13 residues. CDR1 and CDR2 from the germline V gene are SQVTM and ANQGSEA. Trimming shortened V by 6 bases and J by 3 bases, and 12 bases separated the two germline ends. The CDR3 DNA reads TGCAGCGTAACACAGGGCTTCAATCAGCCCCAGCATTTT. Translated, it gives CSVTQGFNQPQHF.